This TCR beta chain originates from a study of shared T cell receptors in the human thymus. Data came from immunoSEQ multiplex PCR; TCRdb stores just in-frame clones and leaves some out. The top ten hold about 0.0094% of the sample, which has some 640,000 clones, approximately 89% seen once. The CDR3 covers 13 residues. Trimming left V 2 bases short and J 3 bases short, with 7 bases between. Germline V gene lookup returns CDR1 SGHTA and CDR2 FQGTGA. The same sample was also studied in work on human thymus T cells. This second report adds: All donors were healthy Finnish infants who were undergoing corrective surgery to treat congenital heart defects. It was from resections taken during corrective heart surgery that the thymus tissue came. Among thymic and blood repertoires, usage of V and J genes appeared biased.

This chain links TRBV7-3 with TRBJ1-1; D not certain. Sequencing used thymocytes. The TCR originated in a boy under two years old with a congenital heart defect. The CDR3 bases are TGTGCCAGCAGCTTATCCCAGGACACTGAAGCTTTCTTT. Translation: CASSLSQDTEAFF.